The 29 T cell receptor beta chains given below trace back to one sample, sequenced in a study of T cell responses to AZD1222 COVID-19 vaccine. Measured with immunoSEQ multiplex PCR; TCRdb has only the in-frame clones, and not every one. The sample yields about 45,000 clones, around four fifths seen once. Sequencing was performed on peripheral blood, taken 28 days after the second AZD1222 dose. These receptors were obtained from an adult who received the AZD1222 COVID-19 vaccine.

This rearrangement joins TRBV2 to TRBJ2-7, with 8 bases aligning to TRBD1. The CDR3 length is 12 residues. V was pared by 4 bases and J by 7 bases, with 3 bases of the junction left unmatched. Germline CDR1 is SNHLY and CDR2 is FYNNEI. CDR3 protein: CASSGTGREQYF. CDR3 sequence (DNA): TGTGCCAGCAGTGGGACAGGGCGGGAGCAGTACTTC.

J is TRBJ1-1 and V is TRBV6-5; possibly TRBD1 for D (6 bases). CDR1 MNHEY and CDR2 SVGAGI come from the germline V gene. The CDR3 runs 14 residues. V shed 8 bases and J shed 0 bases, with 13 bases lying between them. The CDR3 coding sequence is TGTGCCAGCGGCTCTAGGGGGATGAACACTGAAGCTTTCTTT. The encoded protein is CASGSRGMNTEAFF.

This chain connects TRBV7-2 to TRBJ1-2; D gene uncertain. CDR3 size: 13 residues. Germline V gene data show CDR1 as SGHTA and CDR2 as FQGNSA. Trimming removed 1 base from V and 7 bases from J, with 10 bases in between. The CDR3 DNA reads TGTGCCAGCAGCTTAGAACCGGGCTCTGGCTACACCTTC. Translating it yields CASSLEPGSGYTF.

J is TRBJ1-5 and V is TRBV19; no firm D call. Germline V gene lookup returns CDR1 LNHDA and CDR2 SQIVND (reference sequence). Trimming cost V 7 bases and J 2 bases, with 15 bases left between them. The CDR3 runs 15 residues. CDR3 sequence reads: CASTTGLIGNQPQHF. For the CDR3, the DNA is TGTGCCAGTACCACCGGGCTGATTGGCAATCAGCCCCAGCATTTT.

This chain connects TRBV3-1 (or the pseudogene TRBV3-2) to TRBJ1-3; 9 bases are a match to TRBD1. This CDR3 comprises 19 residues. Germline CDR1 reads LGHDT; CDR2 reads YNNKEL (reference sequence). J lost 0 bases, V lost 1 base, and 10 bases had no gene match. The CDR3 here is CASSQGWGQGLSSGNTIYF. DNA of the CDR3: TGTGCCAGCAGCCAAGGGTGGGGACAGGGCCTTTCCTCTGGAAACACCATATATTTT.

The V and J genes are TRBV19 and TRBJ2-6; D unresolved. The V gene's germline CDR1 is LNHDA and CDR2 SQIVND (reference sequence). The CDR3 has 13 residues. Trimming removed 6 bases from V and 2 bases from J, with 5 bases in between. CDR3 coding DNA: TGTGCCAGTAGGGTAGCTGGGGCCAACGTCCTGACTTTC. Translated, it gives CASRVAGANVLTF.

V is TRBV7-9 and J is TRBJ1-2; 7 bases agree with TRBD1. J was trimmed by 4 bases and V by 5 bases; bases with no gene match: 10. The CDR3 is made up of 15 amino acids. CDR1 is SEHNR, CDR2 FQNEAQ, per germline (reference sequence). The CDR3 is CASSLTGTDLYGYTF. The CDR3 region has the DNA TGTGCCAGCAGCCTCACAGGGACAGACCTCTATGGCTACACCTTC.

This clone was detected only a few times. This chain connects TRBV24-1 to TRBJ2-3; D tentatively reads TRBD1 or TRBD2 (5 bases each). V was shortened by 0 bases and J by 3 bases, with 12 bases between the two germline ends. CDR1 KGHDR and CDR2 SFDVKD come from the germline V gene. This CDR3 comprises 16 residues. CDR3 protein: CATSDLAFGGTDTQYF. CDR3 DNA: TGTGCCACCAGTGATTTGGCCTTTGGGGGTACAGATACGCAGTATTTT.

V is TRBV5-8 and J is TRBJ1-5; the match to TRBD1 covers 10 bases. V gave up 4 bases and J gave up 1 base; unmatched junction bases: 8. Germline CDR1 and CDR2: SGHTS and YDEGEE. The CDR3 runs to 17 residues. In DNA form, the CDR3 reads TGTGCCAGCAGCGATGACAGGGGGCGCGGGAGCAATCAGCCCCAGCATTTT. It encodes CASSDDRGRGSNQPQHF.

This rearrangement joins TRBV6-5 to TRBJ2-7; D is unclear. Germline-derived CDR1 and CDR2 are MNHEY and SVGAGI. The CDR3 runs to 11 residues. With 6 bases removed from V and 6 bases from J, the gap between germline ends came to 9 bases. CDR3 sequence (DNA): TGTGCCAGCAGCAAATGGGGCGAGCAGTACTTC. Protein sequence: CASSKWGEQYF.

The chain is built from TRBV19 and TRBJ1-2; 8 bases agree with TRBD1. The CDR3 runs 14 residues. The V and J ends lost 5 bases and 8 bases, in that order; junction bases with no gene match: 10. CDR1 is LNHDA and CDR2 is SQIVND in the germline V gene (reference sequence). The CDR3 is CASSGQGQGRGYTF. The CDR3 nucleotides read TGTGCCAGTAGTGGCCAAGGACAGGGAAGGGGCTACACCTTC.

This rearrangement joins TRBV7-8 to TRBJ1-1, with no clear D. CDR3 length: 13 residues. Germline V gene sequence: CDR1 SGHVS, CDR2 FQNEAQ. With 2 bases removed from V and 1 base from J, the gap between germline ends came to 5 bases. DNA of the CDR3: TGTGCCAGCAGCTTAAGGGAGAACACTGAAGCTTTCTTT. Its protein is CASSLRENTEAFF.

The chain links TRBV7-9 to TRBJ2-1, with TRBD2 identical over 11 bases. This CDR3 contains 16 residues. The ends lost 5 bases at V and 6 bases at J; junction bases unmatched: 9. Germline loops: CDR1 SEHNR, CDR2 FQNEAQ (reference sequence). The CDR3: CASSTMTSGELNEQFF. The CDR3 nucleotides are TGTGCCAGCAGCACGATGACTAGCGGGGAACTCAATGAGCAGTTCTTC.

The CDR3 nucleotides are TGTGCCAGCAGTTATGGACAGGGAGGGAACTATGGCTACACCTTC. It yields the protein CASSYGQGGNYGYTF. The gene calls are TRBV27 and TRBJ1-2; 8 nucleotides agree with TRBD1. V lost 4 bases to trimming and J lost 2 bases; unmatched junction nucleotides: 6. CDR3 length equals 15 residues. The germline V gene encodes CDR1 MNHEY and CDR2 SMNVEV (reference sequence).

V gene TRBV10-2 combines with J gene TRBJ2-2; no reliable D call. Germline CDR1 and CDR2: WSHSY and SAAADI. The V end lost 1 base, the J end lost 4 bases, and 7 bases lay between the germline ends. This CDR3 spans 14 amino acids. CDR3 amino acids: CASSEYIPTGELFF. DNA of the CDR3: TGCGCCAGCAGTGAGTACATCCCCACCGGGGAGCTGTTTTTT.

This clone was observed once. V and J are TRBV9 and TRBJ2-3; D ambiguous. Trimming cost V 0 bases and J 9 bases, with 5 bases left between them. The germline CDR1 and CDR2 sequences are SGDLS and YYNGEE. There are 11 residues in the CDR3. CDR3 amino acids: CASSVEHTQYF. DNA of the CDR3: TGTGCCAGCAGCGTAGAACACACGCAGTATTTT.

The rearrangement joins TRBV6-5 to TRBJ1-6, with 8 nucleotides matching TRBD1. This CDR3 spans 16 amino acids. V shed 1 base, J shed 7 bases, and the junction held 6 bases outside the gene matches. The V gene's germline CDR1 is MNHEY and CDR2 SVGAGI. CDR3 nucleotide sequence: TGTGCCAGCAGTTACTTCCGGACAGGGACAAATTCACCCCTCCACTTT. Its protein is CASSYFRTGTNSPLHF.

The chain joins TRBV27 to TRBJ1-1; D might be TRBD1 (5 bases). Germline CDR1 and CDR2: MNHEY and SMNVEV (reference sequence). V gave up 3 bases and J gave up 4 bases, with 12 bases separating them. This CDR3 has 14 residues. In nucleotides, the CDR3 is TGTGCCAGCAGTTTTGAGGGGAGGGGCACTGAAGCTTTCTTT. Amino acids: CASSFEGRGTEAFF.

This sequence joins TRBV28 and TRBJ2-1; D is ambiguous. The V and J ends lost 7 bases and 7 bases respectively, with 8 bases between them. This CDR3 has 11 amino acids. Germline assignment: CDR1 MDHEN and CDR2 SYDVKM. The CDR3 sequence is CASILRNEQFF. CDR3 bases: TGTGCCAGCATCCTCCGGAATGAGCAGTTCTTC.

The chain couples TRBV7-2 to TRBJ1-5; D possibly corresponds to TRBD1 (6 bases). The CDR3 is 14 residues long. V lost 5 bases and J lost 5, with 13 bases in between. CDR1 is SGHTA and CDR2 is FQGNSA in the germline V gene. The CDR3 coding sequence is TGTGCCAGCAGCCCGTCACACAGGGATCAGCCCCAGCATTTT. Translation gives CASSPSHRDQPQHF.

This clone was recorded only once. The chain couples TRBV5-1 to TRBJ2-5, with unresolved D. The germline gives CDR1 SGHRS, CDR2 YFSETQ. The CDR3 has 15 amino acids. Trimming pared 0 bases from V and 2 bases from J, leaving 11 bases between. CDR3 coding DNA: TGCGCCAGCAGCTTGGATGGTGCGCTGCAAGAGACCCAGTACTTC. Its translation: CASSLDGALQETQYF.

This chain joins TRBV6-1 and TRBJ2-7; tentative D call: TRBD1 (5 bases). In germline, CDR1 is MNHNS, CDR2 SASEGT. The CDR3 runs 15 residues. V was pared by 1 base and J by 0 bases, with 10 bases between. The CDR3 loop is CASSEGGPSSYEQYF. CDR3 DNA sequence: TGTGCCAGCAGTGAAGGGGGCCCAAGCTCCTACGAGCAGTACTTC.

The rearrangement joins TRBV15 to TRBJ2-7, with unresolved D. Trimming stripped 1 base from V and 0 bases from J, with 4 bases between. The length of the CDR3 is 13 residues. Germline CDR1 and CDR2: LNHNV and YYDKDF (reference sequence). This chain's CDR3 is CATSRGDSYEQYF. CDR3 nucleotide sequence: TGTGCCACCAGCAGAGGCGACTCCTACGAGCAGTACTTC.

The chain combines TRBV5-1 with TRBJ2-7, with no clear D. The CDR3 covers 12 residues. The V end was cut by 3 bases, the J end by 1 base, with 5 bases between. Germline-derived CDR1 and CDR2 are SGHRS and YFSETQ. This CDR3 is CASSWGSYEQYF. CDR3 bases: TGCGCCAGCAGCTGGGGATCCTACGAGCAGTACTTC. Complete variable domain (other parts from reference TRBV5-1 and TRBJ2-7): KAGVTQTPRYLIKTRGQQVTLSCSPISGHRSVSWYQQTPGQGLQFLFEYFSETQRNKGNFPGRFSGRQFSNSRSEMNVSTLELGDSALYLCASSWGSYEQYFGPGTRLTVT.

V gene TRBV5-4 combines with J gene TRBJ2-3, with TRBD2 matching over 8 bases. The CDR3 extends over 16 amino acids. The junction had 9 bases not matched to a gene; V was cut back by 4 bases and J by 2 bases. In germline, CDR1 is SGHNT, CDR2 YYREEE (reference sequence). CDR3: CASSGSSGRLTDTQYF. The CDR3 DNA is TGTGCCAGCAGCGGCTCTAGCGGGCGGCTCACAGATACGCAGTATTTT.

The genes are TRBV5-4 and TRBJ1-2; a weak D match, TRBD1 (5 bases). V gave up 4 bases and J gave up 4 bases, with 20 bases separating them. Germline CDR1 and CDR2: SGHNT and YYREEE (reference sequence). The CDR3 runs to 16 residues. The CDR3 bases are TGTGCCAGCAGCGAAGGACTCGCTACAGGTAGCTATGGCTACACCTTC. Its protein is CASSEGLATGSYGYTF.

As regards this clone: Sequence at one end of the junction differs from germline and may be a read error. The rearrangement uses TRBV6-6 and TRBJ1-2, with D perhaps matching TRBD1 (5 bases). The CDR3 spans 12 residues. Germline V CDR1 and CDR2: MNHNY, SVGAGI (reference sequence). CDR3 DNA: TGTGCCAGCAGTTACGGGGCAGTGGGTCAGCGCTTC. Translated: CASSYGAVGQRF.

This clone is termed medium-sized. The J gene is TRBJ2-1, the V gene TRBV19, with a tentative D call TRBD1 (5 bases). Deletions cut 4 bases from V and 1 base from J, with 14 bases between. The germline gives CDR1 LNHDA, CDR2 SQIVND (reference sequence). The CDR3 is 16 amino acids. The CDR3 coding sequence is TGTGCCAGTAGTACTGGACATGACAGTTCCTACAATGAGCAGTTCTTC. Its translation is CASSTGHDSSYNEQFF.

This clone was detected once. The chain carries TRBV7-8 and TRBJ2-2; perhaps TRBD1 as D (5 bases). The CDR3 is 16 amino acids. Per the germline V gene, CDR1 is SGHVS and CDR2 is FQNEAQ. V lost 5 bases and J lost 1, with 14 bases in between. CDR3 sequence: CASSRPAGMNTGELFF. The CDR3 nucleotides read TGTGCCAGCAGCCGGCCGGCAGGGATGAACACCGGGGAGCTGTTTTTT.